This TCR beta chain derives from a study of post-analysis software for immune sequencing data. Study observations and caveats: Controls significantly exceeded multiple sclerosis patients in normalized Chao1 diversity. Compared with controls, patients had more of five TRBV segments, including TRBV5-6, TRBV5-1 and TRBV20-1.

V dropped 5 bases and J dropped 7 bases, with 6 bases sitting between them. This CDR3 is built from 11 residues. On this clonotype: The antigen is undetermined.

Built from TCR beta cDNA, the libraries had unique molecular identifiers in them. Input of about 0.9 to 10 million T cells yielded some 500,000 cDNA molecules. TCRdb used MiXCR to reprocess the PCR reads, holding one entry per CDR3 protein. The table includes 150,000 to 200,000 distinct CDR3 sequences, approximately 30% detected once. Sequenced sample: blood. The clonotype comes from a girl between 10 and 17 years old with multiple sclerosis. The rearrangement joins TRBV12-3 or TRBV12-4 to TRBJ2-1; D might be TRBD2 (5 bases). This CDR3 is CASSTRNEQFF. DNA of the CDR3: TGTGCCAGCAGTACTAGGAATGAGCAGTTCTTC.